The source of this T cell receptor beta chain is a study of cytomegalovirus exposure and HLA in healthy donors. Germline loops: CDR1 LGHNA, CDR2 YNFKEQ. Trimming pared 0 bases from V and 10 bases from J, leaving 12 bases between. The length of the CDR3 is 13 residues. The PCR was carried out with 60 Vbeta primers and 13 Jbeta primers. Sequencing was performed with immunoSEQ multiplex PCR; in TCRdb, only in-frame clones are kept and a portion is missing. Here the sample spans 150,000 or so clones, 74% being singletons. J is TRBJ1-1 and V is TRBV4-2; D is ambiguous. Input material: PBMCs. The receptor was isolated from a young man in good health and CMV-seronegative. The CDR3 nucleotides are TGTGCCAGCAGCCAAGATGCAGGCGGACTAGCTTTCTTT. Translating it yields CASSQDAGGLAFF.